This TCR beta chain is from a study of T cells in localized non-small cell lung cancer. Per germline, CDR1 MNHNY and CDR2 SVGAGI (reference sequence). With 8 bases removed from V and 2 bases from J, the gap between germline ends came to 12 bases. The CDR3 loop spans 13 amino acids. Data came from immunoSEQ multiplex PCR; TCRdb stores just in-frame clones and leaves some out. The repertoire holds about 20,000 clones, with about nine tenths as singletons. Sample: PBMCs, taken before any cancer treatment. The TCR originated in a man between 40 and 70 years old with stage II squamous cell lung carcinoma. J is TRBJ1-1 and V is TRBV6-6; TRBD1 might be the D (5 bases). The CDR3 nucleotides are TGTGCCAGCCGAGGTGGGGGTAACACTGAAGCTTTCTTT. It is translated as CASRGGGNTEAFF.